The 19 T cell receptor beta chains listed next were all sequenced from one sample in a study of T cell responses to AZD1222 COVID-19 vaccine. The protocol was immunoSEQ multiplex PCR, while the TCRdb copy is restricted to in-frame clones and leaves out a portion. The table includes more than 65,000 clones, about 90% detected once. Sequenced here: peripheral blood, sampled on day 0 of AZD1222 vaccination. The receptors stem from an adult in good health.

The chain is built from TRBV7-6 and TRBJ2-5; D is uncertain. CDR3 length: 12 amino acids. Germline V CDR1 and CDR2: SGHVS, FNYEAQ. V lost 4 bases and J lost 4, with 7 bases in between. The CDR3 bases are TGTGCCAGCAGCTCGAATGGAGAGACCCAGTACTTC. Encoded protein: CASSSNGETQYF.

The table lists this clone with a count of one. This chain joins TRBV28 and TRBJ2-6, with a weak D call TRBD2 (7 bases). This CDR3 comprises 17 residues. Germline V gene data show CDR1 as MDHEN and CDR2 as SYDVKM. Trimming cost V 3 bases and J 2 bases, with 14 bases left between them. The CDR3 nucleotides read TGTGCCAGCAGTTTGGGGGGGCGCATCGCTGGGGCCAACGTCCTGACTTTC. Translated, it gives CASSLGGRIAGANVLTF. Combining the CDR3 with reference TRBV28 and TRBJ2-6 gives the whole variable domain DVKVTQSSRYLVKRTGEKVFLECVQDMDHENMFWYRQDPGLGLRLIYFSYDVKMKEKGDIPEGYSVSREKKERFSLILESASTNQTSMYLCASSLGGRIAGANVLTFGAGSRLTVL.

This rearrangement joins TRBV6-4 to TRBJ2-6; the D gene could be TRBD1 or TRBD2 (5 bases each). CDR1 and CDR2 from the germline V gene are MRHNA and SNTAGT. The CDR3 length is 15 residues. The germline V and J ends were trimmed by 2 bases and 4 bases, with 9 bases remaining between them. CDR3 sequence: CASSDGGSGANVLTF. The CDR3 nucleotides read TGTGCCAGCAGTGACGGGGGATCCGGGGCCAACGTCCTGACTTTC.

The J gene is TRBJ2-7, the V gene TRBV9, with D possibly being TRBD1 (5 bases). The germline V gene has CDR1 SGDLS and CDR2 YYNGEE. The length of the CDR3 is 14 residues. The V end was cut by 0 bases, the J end by 2 bases, with 9 bases between. CDR3 nucleotide sequence: TGTGCCAGCAGCGTAGGTACAGGACCCTACGAGCAGTACTTC. It is translated as CASSVGTGPYEQYF.

The V call is TRBV6-5, the J call TRBJ2-7; 8 bases are shared with TRBD1. Germline V gene lookup returns CDR1 MNHEY and CDR2 SVGAGI. This CDR3 is built from 15 residues. V shed 7 bases and J 1 base; nucleotides not matched to a gene: 9. The CDR3: CASNNPQGASYEQYF. The CDR3, as DNA: TGTGCCAGCAACAACCCCCAGGGGGCTTCCTACGAGCAGTACTTC.

The rearrangement uses TRBV11-2 and TRBJ2-5; 10 nucleotides agree with TRBD1. Germline V gives CDR1 SGHAT, CDR2 FQNNGV. The CDR3 consists of 16 residues. The J segment lost 5 bases and the V segment lost 2 bases, leaving 8 bases of the junction unmatched. CDR3 in amino acids: CASSLLPGQGSETQYF. The CDR3 region has the DNA TGTGCCAGCAGCTTACTCCCGGGACAGGGGAGCGAGACCCAGTACTTC.

The sample holds one count of this clone. CDR3 coding DNA: TGTGCCACCAGCAGATACACCCAGGGGGTCACTAATGAAAAACTGTTTTTT. Protein sequence: CATSRYTQGVTNEKLFF. The chain couples TRBV15 to TRBJ1-4; 7 bases match TRBD1. V dropped 2 bases and J dropped 2; count of bases not matched to a gene: 8. This CDR3 spans 17 amino acids. Germline V gene lookup returns CDR1 LNHNV and CDR2 YYDKDF (reference sequence).

This chain links TRBV28 with TRBJ1-1; 7 bases are a match to TRBD1. The CDR3 is made up of 17 amino acids. Germline-derived CDR1 and CDR2 are MDHEN and SYDVKM. Trimming took 3 bases from V and 4 from J; bases not matched to a gene: 14. The CDR3 loop reads CASSFRGYSTGATEAFF. CDR3 sequence (DNA): TGTGCCAGCAGTTTTCGTGGGTACTCAACAGGGGCCACTGAAGCTTTCTTT.

The chain combines TRBV7-2 with TRBJ1-6; maybe TRBD1 (5 bases). Germline V CDR1 and CDR2: SGHTA, FQGNSA. This CDR3 comprises 15 residues. The V gene lost 5 bases and the J gene lost 3 bases, with 11 bases spanning the gap. The CDR3 nucleotides are TGTGCCAGCAGCCTTACCAGGGACTATAATTCACCCCTCCACTTT. Protein product: CASSLTRDYNSPLHF. Complete variable domain (other parts from reference TRBV7-2 and TRBJ1-6): GAGVSQSPSNKVTEKGKDVELRCDPISGHTALYWYRQSLGQGLEFLIYFQGNSAPDKSGLPSDRFSAERTGGSVSTLTIQRTQQEDSAVYLCASSLTRDYNSPLHFGNGTRLTVT.

The rearrangement joins TRBV25-1 to TRBJ1-5; D might be TRBD1 (5 bases). The CDR3 runs to 15 residues. Germline values: CDR1 MGHDK, CDR2 SYGVNS. Between the trimmed V and J ends, which lost 3 bases and 1 base, there was a span of 10 bases. The CDR3, as DNA: TGTGCCAGCAGTGACACCAGGGCGAGCAATCAGCCCCAGCATTTT. Its protein is CASSDTRASNQPQHF.

The V and J genes are TRBV7-2 and TRBJ2-7; 8 bases align to TRBD2. CDR1 is SGHTA, CDR2 FQGNSA, per germline. The CDR3 sequence is 18 residues long. Trimming removed 5 bases from V and 0 bases from J; junction bases left unmatched: 15. The CDR3 loop reads CASSPRGSGAGGSYEQYF. CDR3 DNA sequence: TGTGCCAGCAGCCCCCGGGGCTCCGGGGCGGGGGGCTCCTACGAGCAGTACTTC.

The rearrangement links TRBV25-1 to TRBJ1-2; TRBD1 aligns across 11 bases. Germline assignment: CDR1 MGHDK and CDR2 SYGVNS. With V trimmed by 4 bases and J by 6 bases, 4 bases remained unmatched. The CDR3 consists of 14 residues. The CDR3 is CASSAGQGGNGYTF. The CDR3 DNA follows: TGTGCCAGCAGTGCGGGACAGGGGGGGAATGGCTACACCTTC.

The chain joins TRBV5-5 to TRBJ1-3; TRBD1 aligns across 7 bases. This CDR3 contains 14 residues. With 5 bases clipped from V and 5 bases from J, the junction kept 7 bases outside the gene matches. Germline lookup yields CDR1 SGHKS and CDR2 YYEKEE (reference sequence). CDR3 amino acids: CASREDRVRNTIYF. The CDR3 coding sequence is TGTGCCAGCAGAGAAGACAGGGTAAGAAACACCATATATTTT.

The gene calls are TRBV7-9 and TRBJ2-2; no clear D gene. Trimming stripped 3 bases from V and 6 bases from J, with 2 bases between. Germline values: CDR1 SEHNR, CDR2 FQNEAQ (reference sequence). The CDR3 is 11 amino acids. CDR3 protein: CASSFPGELFF. In DNA, the CDR3 is TGTGCCAGCAGCTTCCCCGGGGAGCTGTTTTTT.

J is TRBJ1-2 and V is TRBV5-4; D remains unclear. V gave up 2 bases and J gave up 9 bases, with 14 bases separating them. Germline CDR1 is SGHNT and CDR2 is YYREEE (reference sequence). CDR3 size: 13 residues. The CDR3 is CASSLGLDGRYTF. CDR3 coding DNA: TGTGCCAGCAGCTTAGGTCTCGATGGACGCTACACCTTC. The variable domain in full, with the rest retrieved from reference TRBV5-4 and TRBJ1-2, is ETGVTQSPTHLIKTRGQQVTLRCSSQSGHNTVSWYQQALGQGPQFIFQYYREEENGRGNFPPRFSGLQFPNYSSELNVNALELDDSALYLCASSLGLDGRYTFGSGTRLTVV.

This chain links TRBV3-1 (or the pseudogene TRBV3-2) with TRBJ1-4, with TRBD1 as a possible D gene (5 bases). Trimming removed 4 bases from V and 2 bases from J, with 8 bases in between. Looked up from germline, CDR1 is LGHDT and CDR2 is YNNKEL (reference sequence). The CDR3 runs to 14 residues. The CDR3 DNA follows: TGTGCCAGCAGCCGCCGACAGACTAATGAAAAACTGTTTTTT. It translates to CASSRRQTNEKLFF.

This rearrangement joins TRBV7-3 to TRBJ2-6; no clear D. Germline CDR1 is SGHTA and CDR2 is FQGTGA. Trimming removed 5 bases from V and 0 bases from J, with 8 bases in between. The CDR3 has 15 residues. The CDR3 loop is CASSPHLSGANVLTF. The CDR3, as DNA: TGTGCCAGCAGCCCACATCTCTCTGGGGCCAACGTCCTGACTTTC.

The genes are TRBV28 and TRBJ2-7, with 7 bases that match TRBD1. The germline V gene has CDR1 MDHEN and CDR2 SYDVKM. Trimming took 10 bases from V and 1 from J; bases not matched to a gene: 4. The CDR3 extends over 12 amino acids. The CDR3 sequence: CATGTVSYEQYF. The DNA of the CDR3 is TGTGCCACCGGGACAGTTTCCTACGAGCAGTACTTC.

This chain links TRBV5-4 with TRBJ2-3, with a possible D match to TRBD2 (6 bases). V gave up 0 bases and J gave up 2 bases, with 10 bases separating them. This CDR3 is 15 amino acids long. Germline CDR1 is SGHNT and CDR2 is YYREEE (reference sequence). The CDR3 is CASSLAGVYTDTQYF. DNA of the CDR3: TGTGCCAGCAGCTTGGCGGGGGTCTACACAGATACGCAGTATTTT.